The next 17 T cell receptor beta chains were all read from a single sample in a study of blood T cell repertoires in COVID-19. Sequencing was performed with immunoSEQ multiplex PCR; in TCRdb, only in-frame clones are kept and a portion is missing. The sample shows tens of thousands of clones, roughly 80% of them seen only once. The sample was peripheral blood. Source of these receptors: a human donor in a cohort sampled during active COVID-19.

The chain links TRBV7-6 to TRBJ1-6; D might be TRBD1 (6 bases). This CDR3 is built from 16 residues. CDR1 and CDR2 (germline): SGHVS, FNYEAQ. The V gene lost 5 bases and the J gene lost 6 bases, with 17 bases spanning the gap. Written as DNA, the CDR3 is TGTGCCAGCAGCAGATCACCGGGACACATTAATTCACCCCTCCACTTT. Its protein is CASSRSPGHINSPLHF.

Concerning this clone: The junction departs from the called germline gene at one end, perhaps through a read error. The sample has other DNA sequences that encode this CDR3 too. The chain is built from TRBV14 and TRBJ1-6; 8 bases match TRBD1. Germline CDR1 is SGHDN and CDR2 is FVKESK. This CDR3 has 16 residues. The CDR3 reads CASSQSGQGGGSPLHF. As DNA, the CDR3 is TGTGCCAGCAGCCAATCTGGACAGGGTGGTGGTTCACCCCTCCATTTT.

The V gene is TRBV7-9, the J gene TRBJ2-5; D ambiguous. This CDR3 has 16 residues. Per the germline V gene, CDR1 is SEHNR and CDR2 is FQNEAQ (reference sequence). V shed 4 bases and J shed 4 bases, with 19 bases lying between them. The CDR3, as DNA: TGTGCCAGCAGCTCTGTCAGGATAAAGGCCAGAGAGACCCAGTACTTC. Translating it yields CASSSVRIKARETQYF.

CDR3 nucleotides: TGCGCCAGCAGCTTGCAGGGGGGATCAGAGACCCAGTACTTC. Protein: CASSLQGGSETQYF. The gene calls are TRBV5-1 and TRBJ2-5, with a tentative D call TRBD1 (7 bases). CDR3 length: 14 residues. Between the trimmed V and J ends, which lost 1 base and 4 bases, there was a span of 11 bases. The germline CDR1 and CDR2 sequences are SGHRS and YFSETQ.

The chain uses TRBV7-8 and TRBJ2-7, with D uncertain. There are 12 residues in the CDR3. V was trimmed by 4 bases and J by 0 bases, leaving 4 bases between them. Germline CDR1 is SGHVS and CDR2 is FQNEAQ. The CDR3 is CASSSSSYEQYF. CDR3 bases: TGTGCCAGCAGCTCCAGCTCCTACGAGCAGTACTTC.

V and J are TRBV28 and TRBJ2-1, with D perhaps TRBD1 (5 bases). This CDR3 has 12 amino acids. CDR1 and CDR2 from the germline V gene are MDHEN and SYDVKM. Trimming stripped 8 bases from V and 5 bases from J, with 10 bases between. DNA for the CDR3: TGTGCCAGCGGGGCGACAGACAATGAGCAGTTCTTC. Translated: CASGATDNEQFF. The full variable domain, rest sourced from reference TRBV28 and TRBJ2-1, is DVKVTQSSRYLVKRTGEKVFLECVQDMDHENMFWYRQDPGLGLRLIYFSYDVKMKEKGDIPEGYSVSREKKERFSLILESASTNQTSMYLCASGATDNEQFFGPGTRLTVL.

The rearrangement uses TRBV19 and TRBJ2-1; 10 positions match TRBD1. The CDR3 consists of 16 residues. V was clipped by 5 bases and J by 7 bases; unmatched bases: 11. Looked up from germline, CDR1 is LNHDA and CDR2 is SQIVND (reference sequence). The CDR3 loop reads CASSPRTGGDLNEQFF. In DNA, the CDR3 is TGTGCCAGTAGTCCCCGGACAGGGGGTGACTTGAATGAGCAGTTCTTC.

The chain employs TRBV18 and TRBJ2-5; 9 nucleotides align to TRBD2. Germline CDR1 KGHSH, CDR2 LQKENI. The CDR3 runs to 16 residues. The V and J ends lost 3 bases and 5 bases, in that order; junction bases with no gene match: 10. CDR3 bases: TGTGCCAGCTCACCCTCGGCTAGCGGGGAACGGGAGACCCAGTACTTC. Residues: CASSPSASGERETQYF.

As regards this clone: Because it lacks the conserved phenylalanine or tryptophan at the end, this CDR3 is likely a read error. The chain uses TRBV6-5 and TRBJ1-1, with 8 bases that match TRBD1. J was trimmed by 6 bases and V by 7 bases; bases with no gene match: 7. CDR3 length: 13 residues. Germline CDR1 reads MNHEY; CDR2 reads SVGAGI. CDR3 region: CASTQQGGPEAFS. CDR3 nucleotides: TGTGCCAGCACCCAACAGGGGGGTCCTGAAGCTTTCTCT.

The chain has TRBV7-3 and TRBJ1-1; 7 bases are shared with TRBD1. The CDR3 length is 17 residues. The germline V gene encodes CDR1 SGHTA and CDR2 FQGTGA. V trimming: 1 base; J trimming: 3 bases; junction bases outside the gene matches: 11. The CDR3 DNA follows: TGTGCCAGCAGCTTAAAACGGGACAGCCGAATCGACACTGAAGCTTTCTTT. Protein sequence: CASSLKRDSRIDTEAFF.

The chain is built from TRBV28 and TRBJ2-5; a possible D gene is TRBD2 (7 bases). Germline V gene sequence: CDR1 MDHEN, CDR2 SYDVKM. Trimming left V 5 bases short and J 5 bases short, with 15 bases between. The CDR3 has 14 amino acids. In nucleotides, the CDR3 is TGTGCCAGCAGTAAGGGGGGGGCCTCGGAGACCCAGTACTTC. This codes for CASSKGGASETQYF.

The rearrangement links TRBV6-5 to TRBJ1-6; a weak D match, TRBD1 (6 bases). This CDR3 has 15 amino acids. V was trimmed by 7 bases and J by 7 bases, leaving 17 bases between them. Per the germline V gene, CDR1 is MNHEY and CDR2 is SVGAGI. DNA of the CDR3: TGTGCCAGCAATGGACTTAGGACAGCAAATTCACCCCTCCACTTT. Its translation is CASNGLRTANSPLHF.

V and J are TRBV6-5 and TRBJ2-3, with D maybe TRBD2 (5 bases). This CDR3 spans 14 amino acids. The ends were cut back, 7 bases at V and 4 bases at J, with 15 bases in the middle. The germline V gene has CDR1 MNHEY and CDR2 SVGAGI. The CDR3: CASKSQAGADTQYF. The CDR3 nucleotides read TGTGCCAGCAAGAGTCAGGCGGGCGCAGATACGCAGTATTTT.

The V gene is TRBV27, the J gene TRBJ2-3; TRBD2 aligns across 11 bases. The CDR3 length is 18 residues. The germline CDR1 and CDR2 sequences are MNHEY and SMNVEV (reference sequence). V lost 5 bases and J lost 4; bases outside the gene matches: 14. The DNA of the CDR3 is TGTGCCAGCAGTGACAGCAGTGAGGCTAGCGGGGGGCCAGATACGCAGTATTTT. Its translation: CASSDSSEASGGPDTQYF.

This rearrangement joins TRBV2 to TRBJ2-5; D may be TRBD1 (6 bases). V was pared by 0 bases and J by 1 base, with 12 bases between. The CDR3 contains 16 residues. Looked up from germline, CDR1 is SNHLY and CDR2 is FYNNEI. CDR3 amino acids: CASSEALGQFQETQYF. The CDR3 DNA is TGTGCCAGCAGTGAAGCGCTTGGACAGTTCCAAGAGACCCAGTACTTC.

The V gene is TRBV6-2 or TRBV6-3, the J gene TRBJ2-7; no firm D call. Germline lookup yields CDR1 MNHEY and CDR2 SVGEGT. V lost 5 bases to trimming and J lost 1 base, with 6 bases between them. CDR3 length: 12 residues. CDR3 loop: CASSIGSYEQYF. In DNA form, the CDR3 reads TGTGCCAGCAGTATCGGTTCCTACGAGCAGTACTTC.

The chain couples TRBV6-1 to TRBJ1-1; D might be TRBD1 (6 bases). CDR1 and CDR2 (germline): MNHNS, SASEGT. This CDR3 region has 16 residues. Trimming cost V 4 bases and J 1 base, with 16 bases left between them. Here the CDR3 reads CASSALSRGTNTEAFF. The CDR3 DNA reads TGTGCCAGCAGTGCCCTATCGAGGGGGACGAACACTGAAGCTTTCTTT.